This record looks at one TCR beta chain sequence and its context. Libraries were prepared by immunoSEQ multiplex PCR; TCRdb keeps only in-frame clonotypes and omits some of them. Of some 9,100 clones in the sample, 77% were seen once. The V and J ends lost 5 bases and 2 bases respectively, with 16 bases between them. CDR3 size: 17 residues. Germline V lookup: CDR1 MNHEY, CDR2 SMNVEV (reference sequence). Premalignant or tumor cells were enriched by macro-dissection after pathologic assessment. The data stem from a study of immune evolution from preneoplasia to lung adenocarcinoma. The chain is built from TRBV27 and TRBJ2-6; TRBD2 is a possible D gene (6 bases). This receptor was identified in a person aged 55-80 years with lung adenocarcinoma. Sample: FFPE lung adenocarcinoma in situ tissue. The CDR3 spells CASSPEEGTAGANVLTF. The CDR3 coding sequence is TGTGCCAGCAGTCCGGAGGAGGGAACTGCTGGGGCCAACGTCCTGACTTTC.